Below, 2 T cell receptor beta chains from the same sample are listed, as sequenced in a study of cytomegalovirus exposure and HLA in healthy donors. Primers included in the PCR were 60 Vbeta and 13 Jbeta primers. Sequenced by immunoSEQ multiplex PCR; TCRdb stores in-frame clones only, minus some. The data hold under 200,000 clones, with around four fifths observed a single time. Input material: PBMCs. The receptors were gathered from a woman younger than 30 in good health and CMV-seronegative.

Written as DNA, the CDR3 is TGCGCCAGCACCTGGACTAGCGGCTCACCGAACACCGGGGAGCTGTTTTTT. It encodes CASTWTSGSPNTGELFF. V usage is TRBV5-1 and J usage is TRBJ2-2, with 10 bases aligning to TRBD2. Looked up from germline, CDR1 is SGHRS and CDR2 is YFSETQ. There are 17 residues in the CDR3. With V trimmed by 6 bases and J by 0 bases, 8 bases remained unmatched. The whole variable domain, remainder taken from reference TRBV5-1 and TRBJ2-2, is KAGVTQTPRYLIKTRGQQVTLSCSPISGHRSVSWYQQTPGQGLQFLFEYFSETQRNKGNFPGRFSGRQFSNSRSEMNVSTLELGDSALYLCASTWTSGSPNTGELFFGEGSRLTVL.

The chain links TRBV19 to TRBJ1-1; 8 bases are a match to TRBD1. Germline CDR1 LNHDA, CDR2 SQIVND (reference sequence). CDR3 size: 14 residues. The J segment lost 5 bases and the V segment lost 6 bases, leaving 8 bases of the junction unmatched. CDR3 sequence reads: CASSPTGGRTEAFF. DNA for the CDR3: TGTGCCAGTAGCCCTACAGGGGGGCGGACTGAAGCTTTCTTT.